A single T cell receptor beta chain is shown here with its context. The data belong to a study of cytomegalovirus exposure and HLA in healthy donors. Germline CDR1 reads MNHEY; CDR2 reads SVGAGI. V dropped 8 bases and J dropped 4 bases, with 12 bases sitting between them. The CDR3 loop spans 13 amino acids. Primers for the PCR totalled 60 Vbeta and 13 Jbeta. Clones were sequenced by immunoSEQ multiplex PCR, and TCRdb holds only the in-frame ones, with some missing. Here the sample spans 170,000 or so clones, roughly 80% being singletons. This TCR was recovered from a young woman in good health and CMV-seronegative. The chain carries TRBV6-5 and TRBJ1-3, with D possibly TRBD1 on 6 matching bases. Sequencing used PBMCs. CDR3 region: CASGRGLGNTIYF. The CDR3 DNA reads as TGTGCCAGCGGTAGGGGGTTAGGAAACACCATATATTTT.